Listed below are T cell receptor beta chains from one sample, sequenced in a study of T-cell memory formation after mild COVID-19. TCRdb re-called the 5' RACE reads through MiXCR, storing one row per CDR3 protein. The sample consists of about 90,000 distinct CDR3 sequences, about 13% of them appearing once. The sample comprised PBMCs or a T cell subset sorted from them (not recorded which). Receptors were obtained from an adult woman who had mild COVID-19 (a few samples of this study predate the infection). Cell type and time point are not known. Each CDR3 is given with its conserved first and last residue. D genes are given only for firm matches. Clone size is not always given. Where it is, it says once, few, many or a class for expanded clones.

clone_size	v_call	cdr3_length	d_call	j_call	cdr3_aa	cdr3_nt
few	TRBV9	14	.	TRBJ1-1	CASSVVMTNTEAFF	TGTGCCAGCAGCGTAGTAATGACGAACACTGAAGCTTTCTTT
.	TRBV20-1	14	TRBD1	TRBJ2-5	CSATGTATQETQYF	TGCAGTGCTACCGGGACAGCCACTCAAGAGACCCAGTACTTC
.	TRBV9	15	TRBD2	TRBJ2-7	CASSPQTSRSYEQYF	TGTGCCAGCAGCCCCCAGACTAGCCGGTCCTACGAGCAGTACTTC
.	TRBV12-3/TRBV12-4	12	.	TRBJ2-1	CASSSRVGEQFF	TGTGCCAGCAGCTCCCGGGTTGGTGAGCAGTTCTTC
.	TRBV7-8	12	.	TRBJ2-2	CASSLITGELIF	TGTGCCAGCAGCTTGATTACCGGGGAGCTGATTTTT
.	TRBV28	15	TRBD1	TRBJ2-7	CAIDTGTGYSYEQYF	TGTGCCATTGACACCGGGACAGGGTACTCCTACGAGCAGTACTTC
.	TRBV4-2	12	.	TRBJ2-2	CASSPNTGELFF	TGTGCCAGCAGCCCGAACACCGGGGAGCTGTTTTTT
.	TRBV30	13	.	TRBJ1-2	CAWIPPYKDGYTF	TGTGCCTGGATTCCTCCTTATAAGGATGGCTACACCTTC
few	TRBV7-9	13	.	TRBJ1-1	CASSLVRDPEAFF	TGTGCCAGCAGCTTAGTCCGGGACCCTGAAGCTTTCTTT
.	TRBV5-1	15	TRBD1	TRBJ1-1	CASSLDRGLNTEAFF	TGCGCCAGCAGCTTGGACAGGGGACTGAACACTGAAGCTTTCTTT
many	TRBV7-6	16	TRBD1	TRBJ2-5	CASSSPQGAREETQYF	TGTGCCAGCAGCTCCCCACAGGGGGCTAGGGAAGAGACCCAGTACTTC
many	TRBV5-6	13	.	TRBJ2-7	CASSSTGSYEQYF	TGTGCCAGCAGCTCCACAGGGTCCTACGAGCAGTACTTC
few	TRBV4-3	16	.	TRBJ2-2	CASSQEAGSNTGELFF	TGCGCCAGCAGCCAAGAAGCGGGTTCGAACACCGGGGAGCTGTTTTTT
few	TRBV6-6	14	TRBD2	TRBJ2-1	CASGRAGAYNEQFF	TGTGCCAGCGGTCGGGCGGGAGCCTACAATGAGCAGTTCTTC
few	TRBV7-8	16	TRBD1	TRBJ2-7	CASSLGTRDRVYEQYF	TGTGCCAGCAGCTTAGGGACCCGGGACAGGGTCTACGAGCAGTACTTC
.	TRBV13	16	.	TRBJ2-5	CASSRPLEGGRETQYF	TGTGCCAGCAGCCGCCCCCTGGAGGGGGGGCGGGAGACCCAGTACTTC
.	TRBV3-1	14	TRBD1	TRBJ2-1	CASSQVDRVDEQFF	TGTGCCAGCAGCCAAGTTGACAGGGTGGATGAGCAGTTCTTC
.	TRBV7-9	16	TRBD1	TRBJ2-3	CASSSPGTGSYDTQYF	TGTGCCAGCAGCTCACCCGGGACAGGGTCTTATGATACGCAGTATTTT
.	TRBV19	16	TRBD2	TRBJ2-1	CASSIVPSGGDNEQFF	TGTGCCAGTAGTATAGTACCCAGCGGGGGTGACAATGAGCAGTTCTTC
.	TRBV5-1	14	.	TRBJ2-7	CASSFDTQSYEQYF	TGCGCCAGCAGCTTCGACACCCAATCCTACGAGCAGTACTTC
many	TRBV7-6	15	.	TRBJ2-4	CASSLLDYTKNIQYF	TGTGCCAGCAGCTTACTGGACTACACCAAAAACATTCAGTACTTC
many	TRBV4-2	14	TRBD2	TRBJ2-5	CASSQDLAEETQYF	TGTGCCAGCAGCCAAGATCTAGCGGAAGAGACCCAGTACTTC
.	TRBV13	16	TRBD1	TRBJ2-7	CASSPQGQGETYEQYF	TGTGCCAGCAGCCCCCAAGGACAGGGGGAAACCTACGAGCAGTACTTC
.	TRBV5-1	14	.	TRBJ2-7	CASSLARGAYEQYF	TGCGCCAGCAGCTTGGCCAGGGGAGCATACGAGCAGTACTTC
once	TRBV27	13	TRBD2	TRBJ2-1	CASSPGLVGEQFF	TGTGCCAGCAGTCCAGGACTAGTCGGTGAGCAGTTCTTC
few	TRBV7-9	15	TRBD1	TRBJ1-2	CASSRTGAAMEGYTF	TGTGCCAGCAGCCGAACAGGGGCCGCAATGGAGGGCTACACCTTC
.	TRBV7-6	17	TRBD2	TRBJ2-3	CASSQRQAGGYTDTQYF	TGTGCCAGCAGCCAAAGGCAAGCGGGGGGATACACAGATACGCAGTATTTT
.	TRBV12-3/TRBV12-4	13	.	TRBJ1-2	CASSAGTDYGYTF	TGTGCCAGCAGCGCCGGGACGGACTATGGCTACACCTTC